This T cell receptor (beta chain) was profiled in a study of shared clonotypes between healthy human individuals. Study observations and caveats: Approximately 5% was the fraction of naive CD4 clonotypes found shared across four donors. In the sorted subsets, rarefaction showed sequencing was incomplete despite large depth.

CDR1 and CDR2 (germline): SGDLS, YYNGEE. Germline trimming cut 1 base from V and 5 bases from J; bases unmatched to any gene: 8. The CDR3 is 15 amino acids. Only a few counts were recorded for this clone. Its antigen is undetermined. Genomic DNA (from each subset) was split evenly across several immunoSEQ plates. Measured with immunoSEQ multiplex PCR; TCRdb has only the in-frame clones, and not every one. The repertoire holds around 720,000 clones, with roughly 72% as singletons. The receptor was derived from a woman in her twenties or thirties in good health. Sequenced sample: memory CD4+ T cells sorted from blood. As to subset: CD45RA-negative fraction. This rearrangement joins TRBV9 to TRBJ1-2; 7 nucleotides match TRBD1. The chain's CDR3 is CASSVSDRERYGYTF. The DNA of the CDR3 is TGTGCCAGCAGCGTAAGTGACAGGGAACGGTATGGCTACACCTTC.